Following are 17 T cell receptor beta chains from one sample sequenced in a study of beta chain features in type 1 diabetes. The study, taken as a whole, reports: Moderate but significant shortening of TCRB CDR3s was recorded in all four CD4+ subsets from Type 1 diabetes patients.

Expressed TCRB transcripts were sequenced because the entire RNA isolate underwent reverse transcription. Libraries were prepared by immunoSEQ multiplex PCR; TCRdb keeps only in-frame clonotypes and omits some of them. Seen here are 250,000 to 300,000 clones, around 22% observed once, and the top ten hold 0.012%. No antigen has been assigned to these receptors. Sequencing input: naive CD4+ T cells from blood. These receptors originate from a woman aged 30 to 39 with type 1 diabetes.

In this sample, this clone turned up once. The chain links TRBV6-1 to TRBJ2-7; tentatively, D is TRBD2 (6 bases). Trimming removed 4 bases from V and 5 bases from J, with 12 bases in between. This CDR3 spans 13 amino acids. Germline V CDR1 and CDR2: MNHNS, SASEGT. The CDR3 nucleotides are TGTGCCAGCAGTGTGACTAGTTACCACGAGCAGTACTTC. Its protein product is CASSVTSYHEQYF.

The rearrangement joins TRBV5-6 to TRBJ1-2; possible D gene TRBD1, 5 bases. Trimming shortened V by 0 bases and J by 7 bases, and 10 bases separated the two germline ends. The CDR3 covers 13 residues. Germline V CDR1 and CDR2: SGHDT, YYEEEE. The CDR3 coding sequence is TGTGCCAGCAGCTTGGACAGGCCCCTTGGCTACACCTTC. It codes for CASSLDRPLGYTF.

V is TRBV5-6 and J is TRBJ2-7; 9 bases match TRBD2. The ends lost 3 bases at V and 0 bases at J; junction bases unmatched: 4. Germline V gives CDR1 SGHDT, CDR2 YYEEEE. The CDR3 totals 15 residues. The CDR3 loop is CASSSGLASSYEQYF. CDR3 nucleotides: TGTGCCAGCAGCTCCGGACTAGCGAGCTCCTACGAGCAGTACTTC.

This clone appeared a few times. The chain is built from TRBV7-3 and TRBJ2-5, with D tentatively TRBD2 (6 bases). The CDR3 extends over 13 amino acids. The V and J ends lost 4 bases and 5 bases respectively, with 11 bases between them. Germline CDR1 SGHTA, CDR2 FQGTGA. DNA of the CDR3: TGTGCCAGCAGCTCGGGGGTCGAGGAGACCCAGTACTTC. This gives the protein CASSSGVEETQYF.

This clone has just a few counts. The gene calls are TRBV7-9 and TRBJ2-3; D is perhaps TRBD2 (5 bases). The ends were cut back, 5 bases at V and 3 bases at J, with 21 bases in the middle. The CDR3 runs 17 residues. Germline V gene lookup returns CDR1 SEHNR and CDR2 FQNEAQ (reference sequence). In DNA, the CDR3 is TGTGCCAGCAGCCCACAATCTTCCCGGGGTATGACAGATACGCAGTATTTT. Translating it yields CASSPQSSRGMTDTQYF.

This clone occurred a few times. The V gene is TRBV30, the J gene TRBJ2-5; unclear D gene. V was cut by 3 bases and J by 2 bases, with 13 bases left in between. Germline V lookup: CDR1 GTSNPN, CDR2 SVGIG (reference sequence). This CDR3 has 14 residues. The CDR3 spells CAWSPNSLQETQYF. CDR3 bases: TGTGCCTGGAGCCCGAACAGTCTTCAAGAGACCCAGTACTTC. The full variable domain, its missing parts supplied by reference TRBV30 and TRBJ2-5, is SQTIHQWPATLVQPVGSPLSLECTVEGTSNPNLYWYRQAAGRGLQLLFYSVGIGQISSEVPQNLSASRPQDRQFILSSKKLLLSDSGFYLCAWSPNSLQETQYFGPGTRLLVL.

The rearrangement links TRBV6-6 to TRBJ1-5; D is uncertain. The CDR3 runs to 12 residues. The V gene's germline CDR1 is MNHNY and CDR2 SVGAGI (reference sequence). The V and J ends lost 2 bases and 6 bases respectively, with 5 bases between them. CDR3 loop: CASSYEVQPQHF. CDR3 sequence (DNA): TGTGCCAGCAGTTACGAGGTTCAGCCCCAGCATTTT.

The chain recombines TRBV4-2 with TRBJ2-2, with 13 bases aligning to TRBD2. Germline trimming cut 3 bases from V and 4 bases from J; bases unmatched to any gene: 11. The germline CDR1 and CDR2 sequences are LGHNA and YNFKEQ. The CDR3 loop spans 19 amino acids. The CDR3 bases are TGTGCCAGCAGCCAGCTCGGACTAGCGGGAGATTCGGGCACCGGGGAGCTGTTTTTT. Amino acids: CASSQLGLAGDSGTGELFF.

The CDR3 region has the DNA TGTGCCAGCAGTGATCGACAGGGGGAGGCTGTCGCTTTCTTT. Protein product: CASSDRQGEAVAFF. This chain connects TRBV2 to TRBJ1-1; TRBD1 agrees at 9 bases. The V segment lost 3 bases and the J segment 11 bases; nucleotides outside the gene matches: 10. Germline CDR1 and CDR2: SNHLY and FYNNEI. The CDR3 runs to 14 residues.

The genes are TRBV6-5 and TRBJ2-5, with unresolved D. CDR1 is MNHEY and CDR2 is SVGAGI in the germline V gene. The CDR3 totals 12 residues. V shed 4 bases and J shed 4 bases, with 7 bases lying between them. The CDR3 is CASSSYRETQYF. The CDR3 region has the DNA TGTGCCAGCAGTTCCTATCGAGAGACCCAGTACTTC.

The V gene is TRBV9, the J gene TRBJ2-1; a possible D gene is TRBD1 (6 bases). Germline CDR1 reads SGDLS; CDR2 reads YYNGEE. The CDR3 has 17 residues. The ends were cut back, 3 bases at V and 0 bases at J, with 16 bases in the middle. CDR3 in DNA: TGTGCCAGCAGCGAGAGACCAGGGGAGAGCTCCTACAATGAGCAGTTCTTC. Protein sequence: CASSERPGESSYNEQFF.

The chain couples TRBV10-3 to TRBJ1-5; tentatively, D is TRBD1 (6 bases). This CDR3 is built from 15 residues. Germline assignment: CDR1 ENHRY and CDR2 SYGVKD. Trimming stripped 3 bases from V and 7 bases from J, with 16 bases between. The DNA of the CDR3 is TGTGCCATCAGTGAACTACAGGGAACCTGGCAGCCCCAGCATTTT. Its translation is CAISELQGTWQPQHF.

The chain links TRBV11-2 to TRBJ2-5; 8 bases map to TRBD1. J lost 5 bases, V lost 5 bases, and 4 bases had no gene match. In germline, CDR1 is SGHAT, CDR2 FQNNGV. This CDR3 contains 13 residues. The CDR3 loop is CASSPRTGETQYF. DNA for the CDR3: TGTGCCAGCAGCCCTAGGACAGGGGAGACCCAGTACTTC.

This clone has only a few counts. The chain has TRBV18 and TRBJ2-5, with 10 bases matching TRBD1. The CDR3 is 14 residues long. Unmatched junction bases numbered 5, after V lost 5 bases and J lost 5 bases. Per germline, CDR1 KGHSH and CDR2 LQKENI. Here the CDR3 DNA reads TGTGCCAGCTCAACGGGACAGGGGCAGGAGACCCAGTACTTC. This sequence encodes CASSTGQGQETQYF. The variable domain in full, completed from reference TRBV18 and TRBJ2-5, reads NAGVMQNPRHLVRRRGQEARLRCSPMKGHSHVYWYRQLPEEGLKFMVYLQKENIIDESGMPKERFSAEFPKEGPSILRIQQVVRGDSAAYFCASSTGQGQETQYFGPGTRLLVL.

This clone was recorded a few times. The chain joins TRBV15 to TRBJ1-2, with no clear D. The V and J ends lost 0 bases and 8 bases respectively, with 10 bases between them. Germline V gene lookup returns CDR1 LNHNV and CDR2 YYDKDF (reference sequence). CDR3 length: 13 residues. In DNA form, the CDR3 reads TGTGCCACCAGCAGAGATTCCGTTTTCGGCTACACCTTC. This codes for CATSRDSVFGYTF.

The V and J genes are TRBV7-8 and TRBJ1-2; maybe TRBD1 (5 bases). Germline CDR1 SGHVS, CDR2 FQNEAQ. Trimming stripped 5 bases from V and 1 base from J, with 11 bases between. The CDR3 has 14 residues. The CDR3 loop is CASSLRANNYGYTF. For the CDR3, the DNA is TGTGCCAGCAGCCTCAGGGCCAATAACTATGGCTACACCTTC. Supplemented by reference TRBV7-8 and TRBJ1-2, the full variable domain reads GAGVSQSPRYKVAKRGQDVALRCDPISGHVSLFWYQQALGQGPEFLTYFQNEAQLDKSGLPSDRFFAERPEGSVSTLKIQRTQQEDSAVYLCASSLRANNYGYTFGSGTRLTVV.

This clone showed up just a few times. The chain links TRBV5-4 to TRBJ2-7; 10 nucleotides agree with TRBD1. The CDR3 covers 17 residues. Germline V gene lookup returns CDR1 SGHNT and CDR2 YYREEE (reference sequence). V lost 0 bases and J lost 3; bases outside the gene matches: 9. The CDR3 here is CASSLGKDRGDLYEQYF. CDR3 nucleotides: TGTGCCAGCAGCTTGGGCAAGGACAGGGGGGACCTCTACGAGCAGTACTTC.